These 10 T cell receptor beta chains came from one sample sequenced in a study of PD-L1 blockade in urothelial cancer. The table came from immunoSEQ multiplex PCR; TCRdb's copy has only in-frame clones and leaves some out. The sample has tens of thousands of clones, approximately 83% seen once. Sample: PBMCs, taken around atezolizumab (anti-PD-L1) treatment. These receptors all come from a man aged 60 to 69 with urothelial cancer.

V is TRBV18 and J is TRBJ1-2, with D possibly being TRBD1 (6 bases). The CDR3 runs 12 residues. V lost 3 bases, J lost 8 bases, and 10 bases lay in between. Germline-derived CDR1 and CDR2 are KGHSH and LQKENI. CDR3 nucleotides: TGTGCCAGCTCACCCCGACAGGCGGGCTACACCTTC. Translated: CASSPRQAGYTF.

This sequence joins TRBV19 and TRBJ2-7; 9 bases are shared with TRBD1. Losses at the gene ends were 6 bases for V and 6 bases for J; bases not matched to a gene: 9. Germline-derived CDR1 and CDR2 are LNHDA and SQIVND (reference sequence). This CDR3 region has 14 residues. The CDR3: CASSGTGYFSEQYF. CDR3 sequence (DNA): TGTGCCAGTAGCGGGACAGGGTATTTCTCCGAGCAGTACTTC.

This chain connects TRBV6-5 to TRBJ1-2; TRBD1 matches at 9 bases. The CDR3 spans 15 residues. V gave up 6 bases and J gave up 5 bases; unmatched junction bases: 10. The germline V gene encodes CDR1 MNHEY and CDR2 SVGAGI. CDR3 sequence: CASRPQDRGLYGYTF. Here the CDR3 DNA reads TGTGCCAGCAGGCCCCAGGACAGGGGCCTTTATGGCTACACCTTC.

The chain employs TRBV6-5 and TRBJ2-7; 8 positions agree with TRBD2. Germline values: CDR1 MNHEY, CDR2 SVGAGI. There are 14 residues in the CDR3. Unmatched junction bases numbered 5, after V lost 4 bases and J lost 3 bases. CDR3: CASSFRLANYEQYF. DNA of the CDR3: TGTGCCAGCAGTTTCAGACTAGCGAACTACGAGCAGTACTTC.

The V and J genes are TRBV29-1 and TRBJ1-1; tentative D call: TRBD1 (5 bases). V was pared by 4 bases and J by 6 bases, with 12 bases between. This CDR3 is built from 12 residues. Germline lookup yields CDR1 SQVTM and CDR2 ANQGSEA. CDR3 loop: CSVAGGNAEAFF. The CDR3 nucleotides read TGCAGCGTTGCGGGGGGTAACGCTGAAGCTTTCTTT. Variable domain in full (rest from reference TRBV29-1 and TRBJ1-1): SAVISQKPSRDICQRGTSLTIQCQVDSQVTMMFWYRQQPGQSLTLIATANQGSEATYESGFVIDKFPISRPNLTFSTLTVSNMSPEDSSIYLCSVAGGNAEAFFGQGTRLTVV.

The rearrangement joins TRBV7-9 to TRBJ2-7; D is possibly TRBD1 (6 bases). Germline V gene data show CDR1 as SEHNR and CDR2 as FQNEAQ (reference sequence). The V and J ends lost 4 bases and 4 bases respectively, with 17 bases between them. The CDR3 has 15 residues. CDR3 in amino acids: CASSSRDIAVYEQYF. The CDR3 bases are TGTGCCAGCAGCTCTCGGGACATAGCCGTATACGAGCAGTACTTC.

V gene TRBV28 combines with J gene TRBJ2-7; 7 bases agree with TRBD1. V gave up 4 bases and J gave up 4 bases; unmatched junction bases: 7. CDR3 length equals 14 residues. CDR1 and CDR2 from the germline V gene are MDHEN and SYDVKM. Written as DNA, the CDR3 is TGTGCCAGCAGTTACCCCGACAGGGCTTACGAGCAGTACTTC. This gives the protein CASSYPDRAYEQYF. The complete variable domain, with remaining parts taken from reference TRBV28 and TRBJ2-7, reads DVKVTQSSRYLVKRTGEKVFLECVQDMDHENMFWYRQDPGLGLRLIYFSYDVKMKEKGDIPEGYSVSREKKERFSLILESASTNQTSMYLCASSYPDRAYEQYFGPGTRLTVT.

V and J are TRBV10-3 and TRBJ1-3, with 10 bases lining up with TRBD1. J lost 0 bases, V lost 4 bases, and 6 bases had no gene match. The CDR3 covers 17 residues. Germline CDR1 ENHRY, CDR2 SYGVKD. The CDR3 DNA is TGTGCCATCAGTGTCGGGACAGGGGCCGTCTCTGGAAACACCATATATTTT. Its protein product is CAISVGTGAVSGNTIYF.

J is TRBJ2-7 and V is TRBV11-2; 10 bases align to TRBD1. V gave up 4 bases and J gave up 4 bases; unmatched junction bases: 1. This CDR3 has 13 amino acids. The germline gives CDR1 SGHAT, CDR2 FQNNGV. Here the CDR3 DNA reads TGTGCCAGCAGCTGGGACAGGGGTTACGAGCAGTACTTC. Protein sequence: CASSWDRGYEQYF.

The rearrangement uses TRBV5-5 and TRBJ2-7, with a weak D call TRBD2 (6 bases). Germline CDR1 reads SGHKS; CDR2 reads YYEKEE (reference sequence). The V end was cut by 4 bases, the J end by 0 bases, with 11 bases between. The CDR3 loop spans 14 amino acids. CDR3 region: CASSRGLTSYEQYF. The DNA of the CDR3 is TGTGCCAGCAGCCGGGGACTCACCTCCTACGAGCAGTACTTC.